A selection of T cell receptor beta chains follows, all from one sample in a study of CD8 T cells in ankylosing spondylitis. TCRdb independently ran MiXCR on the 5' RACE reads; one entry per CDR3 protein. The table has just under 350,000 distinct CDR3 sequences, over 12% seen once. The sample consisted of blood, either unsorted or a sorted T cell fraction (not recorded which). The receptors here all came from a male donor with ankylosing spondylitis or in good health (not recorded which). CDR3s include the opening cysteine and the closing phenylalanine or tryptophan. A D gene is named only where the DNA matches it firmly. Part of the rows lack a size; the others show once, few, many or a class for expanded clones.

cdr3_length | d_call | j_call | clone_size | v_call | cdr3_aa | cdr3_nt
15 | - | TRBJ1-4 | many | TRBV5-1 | CASSLGDRFNEKLFF | TGCGCCAGCAGCTTGGGCGACAGGTTTAATGAAAAACTGTTTTTT
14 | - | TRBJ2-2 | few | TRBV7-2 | CASRWGLGTGELFF | TGTGCCAGCAGGTGGGGGCTGGGGACCGGGGAGCTGTTTTTT
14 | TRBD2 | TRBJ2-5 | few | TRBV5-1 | CASSETSRGETQYF | TGCGCCAGCAGCGAGACTAGCCGGGGGGAGACCCAGTACTTC
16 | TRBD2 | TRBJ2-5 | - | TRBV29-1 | CSVEGTSGGAGETQYF | TGCAGCGTTGAAGGGACTAGCGGGGGGGCCGGTGAGACCCAGTACTTC
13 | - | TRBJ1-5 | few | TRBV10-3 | CAISDSGNQPQHF | TGTGCCATCAGTGATTCGGGTAATCAGCCCCAGCATTTT
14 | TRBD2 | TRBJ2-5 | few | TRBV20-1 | CSAMASGLEETQYF | TGCAGTGCTATGGCGTCGGGACTAGAAGAGACCCAGTACTTC
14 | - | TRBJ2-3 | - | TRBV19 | CASRRRGNQDTQYF | TGTGCCAGTAGAAGGCGGGGAAATCAAGATACGCAGTATTTT
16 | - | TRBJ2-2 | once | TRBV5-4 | CASSSGTLVWAGELFF | TGTGCCAGCAGCTCGGGGACCCTCGTATGGGCAGGGGAGCTGTTTTTT
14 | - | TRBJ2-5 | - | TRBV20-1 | CSARGTIFAETQYF | TGCAGTGCTAGAGGGACTATTTTTGCGGAGACCCAGTACTTC
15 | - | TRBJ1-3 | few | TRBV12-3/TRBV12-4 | CASSLAGGSGNTIYF | TGTGCCAGCAGTTTAGCGGGGGGCTCTGGAAACACCATATATTTT